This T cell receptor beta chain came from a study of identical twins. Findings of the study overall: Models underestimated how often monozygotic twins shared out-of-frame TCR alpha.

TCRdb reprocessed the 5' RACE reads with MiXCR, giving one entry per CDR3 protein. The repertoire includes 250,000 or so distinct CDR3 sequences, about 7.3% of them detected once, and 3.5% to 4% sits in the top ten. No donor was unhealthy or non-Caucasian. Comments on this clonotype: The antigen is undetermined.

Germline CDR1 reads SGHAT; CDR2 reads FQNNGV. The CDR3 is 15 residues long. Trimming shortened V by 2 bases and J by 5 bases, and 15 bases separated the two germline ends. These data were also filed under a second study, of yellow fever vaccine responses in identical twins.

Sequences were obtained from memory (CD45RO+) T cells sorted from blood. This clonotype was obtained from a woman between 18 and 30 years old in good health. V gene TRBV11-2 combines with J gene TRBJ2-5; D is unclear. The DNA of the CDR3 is TGTGCCAGCAGCTTAACTCCGTCCCAAAGTGAGACCCAGTACTTC. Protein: CASSLTPSQSETQYF.